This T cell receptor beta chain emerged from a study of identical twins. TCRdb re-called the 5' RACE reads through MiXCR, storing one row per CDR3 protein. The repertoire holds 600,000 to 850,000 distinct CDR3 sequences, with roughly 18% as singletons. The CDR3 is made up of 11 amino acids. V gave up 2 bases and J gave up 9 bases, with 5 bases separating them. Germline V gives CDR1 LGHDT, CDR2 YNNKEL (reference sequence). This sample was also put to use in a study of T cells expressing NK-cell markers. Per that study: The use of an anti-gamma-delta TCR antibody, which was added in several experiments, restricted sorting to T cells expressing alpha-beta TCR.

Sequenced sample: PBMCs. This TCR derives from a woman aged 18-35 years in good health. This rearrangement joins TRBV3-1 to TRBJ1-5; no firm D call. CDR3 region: CASSQRRPQHF. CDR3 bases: TGTGCCAGCAGCCAACGGAGGCCCCAGCATTTT. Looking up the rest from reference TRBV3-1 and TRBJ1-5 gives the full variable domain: DTAVSQTPKYLVTQMGNDKSIKCEQNLGHDTMYWYKQDSKKFLKIMFSYNNKELIINETVPNRFSPKSPDKAHLNLHINSLELGDSAVYFCASSQRRPQHFGDGTRLSIL.